This T cell receptor (beta chain) stems from a study of T cell repertoires in cytomegalovirus infection. Background on the study: Recently identified HLA-C-restricted CMV epitopes were among the peptides used.

In TCRdb, the reads were re-called with MiXCR into one record per CDR3 protein. The table has some 220,000 distinct CDR3 sequences, around 40% seen once; the top ten hold approximately 59%. Note on this clonotype: Its antigen is undetermined.

The CDR3 covers 14 residues. V was shortened by 0 bases and J by 8 bases, with 11 bases between the two germline ends. CDR1 and CDR2 from the germline V gene are SGHDN and FVKESK. The chain has TRBV14 and TRBJ2-1, with D unresolved. This clonotype originated in a human donor in good health (CMV status not recorded). Some clones in this sample may be carry-over from other donors' samples. This specimen was CD8+ T cells from cultured PBMCs, taken from culture after CMV antigen stimulation. In DNA, the CDR3 is TGTGCCAGCAGCCAAGATGTTAGCCGGCATGAGCAGTTCTTC. The encoded protein is CASSQDVSRHEQFF.